A selection of T cell receptor beta chains follows, all from one sample in a study of beta chain features in type 1 diabetes. Method: immunoSEQ multiplex PCR; TCRdb's copy keeps in-frame clones and lacks some. The data hold under 300,000 clones, with roughly 22% observed a single time. The specimen sequenced was naive CD4+ T cells from blood. Receptors were obtained from a woman between 35 and 50 years old with type 1 diabetes. The conserved cysteine and the conserved F or W are not part of the CDR3 here. The order of the fields is V gene, J gene, CDR3 protein.

>TRBV4-3|TRBJ1-2
ASSQVSAGTGGYT
>TRBV10-3|TRBJ2-7
AISERGASSYEQY
>TRBV6-5|TRBJ1-1
ASSYLGNTEAF
>TRBV7-3|TRBJ1-1
ASSLRGVGTEAF
>TRBV4-3|TRBJ2-1
ASSRRLAGGEEQF
>TRBV4-2|TRBJ1-2
ASSPDRINYGYT
>TRBV28|TRBJ2-5
ASSPSGTGVETQY
>TRBV5-4|TRBJ1-1
ASSQGDTPRAF
>TRBV18|TRBJ1-1
ASSLGQPVNTEAF
>TRBV9|TRBJ2-3
YLGANGTDTQY
>TRBV4-3|TRBJ2-7
ASSLRTGGFSYEQY
>TRBV9|TRBJ2-5
ASSAEETQY
>TRBV5-6|TRBJ1-1
ASMGDRKNTEAF
>TRBV29-1|TRBJ2-7
SARDRKQGGEQY
>TRBV9|TRBJ1-3
ASSPSVVSGNTIY
>TRBV29-1|TRBJ1-5
SVGGDSIGQPQH
>TRBV15|TRBJ2-7
ATSVAGRSYEQY
>TRBV7-9|TRBJ1-5
ASSPDRDQPQH
>TRBV6-6|TRBJ2-7
ASSDSYEQY
>TRBV7-2|TRBJ1-4
ASSPDRRDEKLF
>TRBV2|TRBJ2-2
ASTGQPYTGELF
>TRBV25-1|TRBJ2-6
ASSALTGGIAGANVLT
>TRBV10-3|TRBJ2-5
AISAALQETQY
>TRBV4-1|TRBJ2-1
ASSQEGASRFNEQF
>TRBV7-9|TRBJ1-5
ASSGDSRNQPQH
>TRBV18|TRBJ1-5
ASSPRTGAGGTEPQH
>TRBV29-1|TRBJ1-2
SVGGQPFGYT
>TRBV7-2|TRBJ1-1
ASSPQGGADWTF
>TRBV2|TRBJ2-7
ASSEARRDEQY
>TRBV6-5|TRBJ2-5
ASSGVQETQY
>TRBV4-3|TRBJ2-5
ASSQEGTGETQY
>TRBV18|TRBJ1-4
ASSPEGSVNEKLF
>TRBV29-1|TRBJ1-5
SVVQGFGQPQH
>TRBV7-2|TRBJ1-1
ASSPQLPNTEAF